A single TCR beta chain is shown here with its context. CDR3 length equals 16 residues. Germline V gene lookup returns CDR1 LNHDA and CDR2 SQIVND (reference sequence). Losses at the gene ends were 6 bases for V and 0 bases for J; bases not matched to a gene: 7. The repertoire was sequenced with immunoSEQ multiplex PCR; TCRdb's copy has only in-frame clones and lacks some. The sample has 150,000 to 200,000 clones, approximately 85% seen once. These data are taken from a study of blood T cell repertoires in COVID-19. This chain connects TRBV19 to TRBJ1-4, with 7 bases identical to TRBD1. The specimen sequenced was peripheral blood. This receptor was taken from a woman in her sixties with acute or convalescent COVID-19. CDR3 nucleotide sequence: TGTGCCAGTAGCCGGGACAGCCTTGCAACTAATGAAAAACTGTTTTTT. This encodes CASSRDSLATNEKLFF.